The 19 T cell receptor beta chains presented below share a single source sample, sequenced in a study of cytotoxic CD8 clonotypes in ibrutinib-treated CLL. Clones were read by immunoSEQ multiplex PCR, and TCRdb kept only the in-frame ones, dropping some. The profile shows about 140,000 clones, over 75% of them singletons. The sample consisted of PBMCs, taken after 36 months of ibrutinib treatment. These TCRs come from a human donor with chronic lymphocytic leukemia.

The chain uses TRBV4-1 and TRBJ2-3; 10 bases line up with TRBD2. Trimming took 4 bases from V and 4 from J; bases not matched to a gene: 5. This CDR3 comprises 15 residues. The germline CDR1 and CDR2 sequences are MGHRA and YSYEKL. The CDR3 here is CASSRTSGTPDTQYF. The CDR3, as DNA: TGCGCCAGCAGCCGCACTAGCGGGACGCCAGATACGCAGTATTTT.

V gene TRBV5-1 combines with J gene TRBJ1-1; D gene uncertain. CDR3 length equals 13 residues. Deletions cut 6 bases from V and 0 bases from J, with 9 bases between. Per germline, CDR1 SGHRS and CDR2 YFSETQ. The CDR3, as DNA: TGCGCCAGCATGGGAGAATTGAACACTGAAGCTTTCTTT. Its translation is CASMGELNTEAFF.

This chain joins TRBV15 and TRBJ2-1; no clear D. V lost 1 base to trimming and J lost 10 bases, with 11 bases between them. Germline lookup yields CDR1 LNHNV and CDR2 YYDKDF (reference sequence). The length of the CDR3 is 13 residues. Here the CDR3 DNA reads TGTGCCACCAGCAGAGGTTCCACATCGGAGCAGTTCTTC. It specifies CATSRGSTSEQFF.

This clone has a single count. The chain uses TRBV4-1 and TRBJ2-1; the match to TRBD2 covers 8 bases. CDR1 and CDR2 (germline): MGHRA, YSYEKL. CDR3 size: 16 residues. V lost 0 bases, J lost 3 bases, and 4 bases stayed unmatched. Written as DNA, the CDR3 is TGCGCCAGCAGCCAAGAATGGCTAGCGGGCTACAATGAGCAGTTCTTC. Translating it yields CASSQEWLAGYNEQFF.

CDR3 DNA: TGTGCCATCAGTGAAAAAGGTACTAGCGGCAATGAGCAGTTCTTC. Translated: CAISEKGTSGNEQFF. This chain uses TRBV10-3 with TRBJ2-1, with 8 bases identical to TRBD2. The CDR3 runs to 15 residues. The germline V gene has CDR1 ENHRY and CDR2 SYGVKD. The J segment lost 6 bases and the V segment lost 3 bases, leaving 7 bases of the junction unmatched.

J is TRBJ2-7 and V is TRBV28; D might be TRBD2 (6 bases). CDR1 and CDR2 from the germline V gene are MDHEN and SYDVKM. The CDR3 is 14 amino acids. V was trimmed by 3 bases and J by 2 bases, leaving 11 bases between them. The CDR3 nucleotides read TGTGCCAGCAGTTTGGAGGGCTTGACCTACGAGCAGTACTTC. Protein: CASSLEGLTYEQYF. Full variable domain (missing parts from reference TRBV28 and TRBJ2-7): DVKVTQSSRYLVKRTGEKVFLECVQDMDHENMFWYRQDPGLGLRLIYFSYDVKMKEKGDIPEGYSVSREKKERFSLILESASTNQTSMYLCASSLEGLTYEQYFGPGTRLTVT.

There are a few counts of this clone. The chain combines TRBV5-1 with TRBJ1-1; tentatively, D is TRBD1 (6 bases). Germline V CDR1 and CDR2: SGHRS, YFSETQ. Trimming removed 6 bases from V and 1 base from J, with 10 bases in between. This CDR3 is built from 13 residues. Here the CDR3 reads CASMDSWNTEAFF. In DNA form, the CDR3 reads TGCGCCAGCATGGACAGTTGGAACACTGAAGCTTTCTTT.

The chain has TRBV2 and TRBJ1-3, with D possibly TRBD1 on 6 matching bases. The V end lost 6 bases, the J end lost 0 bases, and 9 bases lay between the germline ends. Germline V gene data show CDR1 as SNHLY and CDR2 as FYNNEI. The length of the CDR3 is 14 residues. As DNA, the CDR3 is TGTGCCAGCAGGCCGGACAGCTCTGGAAACACCATATATTTT. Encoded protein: CASRPDSSGNTIYF.

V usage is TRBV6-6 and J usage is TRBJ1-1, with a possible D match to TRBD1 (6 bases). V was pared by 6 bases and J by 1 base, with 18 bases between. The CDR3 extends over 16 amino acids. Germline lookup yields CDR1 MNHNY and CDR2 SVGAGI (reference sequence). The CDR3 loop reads CASSAAPTGRNTEAFF. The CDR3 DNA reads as TGTGCCAGCAGCGCCGCCCCCACAGGGAGGAACACTGAAGCTTTCTTT.

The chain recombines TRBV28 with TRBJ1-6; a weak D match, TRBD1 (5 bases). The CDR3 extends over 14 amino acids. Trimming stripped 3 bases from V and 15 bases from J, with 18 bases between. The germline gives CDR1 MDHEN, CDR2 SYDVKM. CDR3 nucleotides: TGTGCCAGCAGTTTGGCGGGGCCTTTAACTCTCCTCCACTTT. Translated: CASSLAGPLTLLHF.

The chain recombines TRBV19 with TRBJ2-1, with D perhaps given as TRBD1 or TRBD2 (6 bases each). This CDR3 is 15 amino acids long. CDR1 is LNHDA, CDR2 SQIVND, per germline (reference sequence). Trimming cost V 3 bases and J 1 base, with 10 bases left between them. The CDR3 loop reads CASSMLGGSYNEQFF. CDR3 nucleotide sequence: TGTGCCAGTAGTATGTTAGGGGGGTCCTACAATGAGCAGTTCTTC.

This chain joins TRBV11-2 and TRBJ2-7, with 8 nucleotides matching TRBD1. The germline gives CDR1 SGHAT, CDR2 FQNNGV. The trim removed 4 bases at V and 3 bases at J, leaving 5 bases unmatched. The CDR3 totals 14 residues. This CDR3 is CASSSGTGLYEQYF. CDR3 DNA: TGTGCCAGCAGCTCCGGGACAGGACTCTACGAGCAGTACTTC.

CDR3 in amino acids: CASSLGDRAEAFF. DNA of the CDR3: TGTGCCAGCAGCTTGGGGGACAGAGCTGAAGCTTTCTTT. The gene calls are TRBV5-4 and TRBJ1-1; TRBD1 matches 7 bases. The CDR3 spans 13 residues. Trimming at V came to 0 bases and at J to 6 bases, leaving 2 bases not matched to a gene. Germline lookup yields CDR1 SGHNT and CDR2 YYREEE (reference sequence).

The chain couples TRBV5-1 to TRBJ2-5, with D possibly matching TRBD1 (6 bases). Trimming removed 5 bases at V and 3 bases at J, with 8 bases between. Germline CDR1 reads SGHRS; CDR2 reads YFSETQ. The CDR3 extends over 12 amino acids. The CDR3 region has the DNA TGCGCCAGCAGGAGACAGGAAGAGACCCAGTACTTC. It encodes CASRRQEETQYF.

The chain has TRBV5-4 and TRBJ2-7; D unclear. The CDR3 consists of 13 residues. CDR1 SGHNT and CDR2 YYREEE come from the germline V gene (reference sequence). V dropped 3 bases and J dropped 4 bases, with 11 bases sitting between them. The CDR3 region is CASSSLGRYEQYF. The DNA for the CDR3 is TGTGCCAGCAGCTCGCTTGGGCGGTACGAGCAGTACTTC.

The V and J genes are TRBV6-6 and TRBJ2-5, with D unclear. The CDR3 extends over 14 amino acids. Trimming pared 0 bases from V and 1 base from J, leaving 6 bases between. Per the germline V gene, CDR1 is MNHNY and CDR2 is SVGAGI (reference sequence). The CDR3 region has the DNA TGTGCCAGCAGTTACTCCCAGGTCCAAGAGACCCAGTACTTC. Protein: CASSYSQVQETQYF.

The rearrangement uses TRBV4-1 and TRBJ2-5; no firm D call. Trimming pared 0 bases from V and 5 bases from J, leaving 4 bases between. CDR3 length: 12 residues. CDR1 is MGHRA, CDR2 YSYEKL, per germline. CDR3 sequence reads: CASSQDTETQYF. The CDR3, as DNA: TGCGCCAGCAGCCAAGATACCGAGACCCAGTACTTC.

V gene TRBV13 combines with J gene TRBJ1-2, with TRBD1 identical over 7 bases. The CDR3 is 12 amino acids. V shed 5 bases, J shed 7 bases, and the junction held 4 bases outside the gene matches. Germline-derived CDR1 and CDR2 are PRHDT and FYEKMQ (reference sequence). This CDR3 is CASSEGTAGYTF. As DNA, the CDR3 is TGTGCCAGCAGCGAGGGGACAGCTGGCTACACCTTC.

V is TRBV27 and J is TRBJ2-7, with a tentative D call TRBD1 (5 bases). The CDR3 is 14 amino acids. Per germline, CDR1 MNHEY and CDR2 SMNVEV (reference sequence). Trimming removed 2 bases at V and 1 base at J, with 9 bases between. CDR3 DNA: TGTGCCAGCAGTTTAGGCAGGGTATCCTACGAGCAGTACTTC. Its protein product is CASSLGRVSYEQYF.